This TCR beta chain came from a study of blood T cell repertoires in COVID-19. The overall study: Collection of acute and convalescent COVID-19 samples took place in the United States, Italy and Spain. The analysed material was cDNA or gDNA that came from T cells, B-cell-depleted T cells, or PBMCs.

Original data processing: Estimated nucleated cell counts came from reference gene primer amplification. The data were produced by immunoSEQ multiplex PCR, yet TCRdb's version contains in-frame clones alone and is incomplete. That table furnishes V, J and clone size, whereas the DNA furnished D and trimming. The table lists about 97,000 clones, 70% to 85% of them singletons. The germline gives CDR1 SGHTA, CDR2 FQGTGA. This CDR3 is built from 13 residues. V was trimmed by 4 bases and J by 5 bases, leaving 9 bases between them. Sequencing was carried out using peripheral blood. The receptor comes from a man in his sixties or seventies with acute or convalescent COVID-19. The chain joins TRBV7-3 to TRBJ2-1, with D perhaps matching TRBD2 (6 bases). The CDR3 region has the DNA TGTGCCAGCAGCTGGACTAAAAACAATGAGCAGTTCTTC. Protein sequence: CASSWTKNNEQFF.